This entry concerns a single TCR beta chain. Antigen: not known. TCRdb itself ran the reads through MiXCR, one entry per CDR3 protein. The profile shows 170,000 or so distinct CDR3 sequences, approximately 14% of them singletons. This sample stems from a study of T cell repertoires in cytomegalovirus infection. General study points: The ex vivo response showed dominance by HLA-C-restricted CMV-specific TCR beta clonotypes.

V dropped 4 bases and J dropped 2 bases, with 15 bases sitting between them. The CDR3 is 16 residues long. The receptor was derived from a human donor in good health (CMV status not recorded). Some clones in this sample may be carry-over from other donors' samples. Material: PBMCs. The chain is built from TRBV12-3 or TRBV12-4 and TRBJ1-3; D is unclear. In nucleotides, the CDR3 is TGTGCCAGCAGTTCTTTGGATTCGGGTACTGGAAACACCATATATTTT. Residues: CASSSLDSGTGNTIYF.